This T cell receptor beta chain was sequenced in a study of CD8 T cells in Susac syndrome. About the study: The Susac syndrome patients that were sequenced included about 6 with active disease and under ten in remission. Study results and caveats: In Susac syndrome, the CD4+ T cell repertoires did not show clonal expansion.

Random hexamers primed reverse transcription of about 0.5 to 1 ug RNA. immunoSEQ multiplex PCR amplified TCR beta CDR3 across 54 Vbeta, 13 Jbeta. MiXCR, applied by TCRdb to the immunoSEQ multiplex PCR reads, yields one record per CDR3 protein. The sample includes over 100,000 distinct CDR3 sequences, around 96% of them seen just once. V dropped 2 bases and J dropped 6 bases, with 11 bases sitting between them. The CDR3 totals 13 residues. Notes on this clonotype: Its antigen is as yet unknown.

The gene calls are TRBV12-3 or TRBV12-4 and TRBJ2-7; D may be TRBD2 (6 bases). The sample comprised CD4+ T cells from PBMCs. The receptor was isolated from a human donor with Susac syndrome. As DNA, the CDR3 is TGTGCCAGCAGTTTAACAACGGGAGCCGAGCAGTACTTC. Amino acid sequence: CASSLTTGAEQYF.